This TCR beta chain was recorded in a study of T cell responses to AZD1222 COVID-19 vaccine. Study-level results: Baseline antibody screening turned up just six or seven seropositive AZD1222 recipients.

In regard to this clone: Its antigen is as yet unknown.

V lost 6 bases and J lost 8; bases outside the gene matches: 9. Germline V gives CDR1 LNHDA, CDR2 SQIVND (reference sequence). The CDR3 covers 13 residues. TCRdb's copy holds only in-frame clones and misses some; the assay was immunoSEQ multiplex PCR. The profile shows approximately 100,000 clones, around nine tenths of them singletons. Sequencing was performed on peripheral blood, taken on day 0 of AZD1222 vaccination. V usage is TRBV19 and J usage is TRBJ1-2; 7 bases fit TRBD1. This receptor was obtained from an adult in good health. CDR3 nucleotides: TGTGCCAGTAGCACCACAGGGGACGGCGGCTACACCTTC. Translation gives CASSTTGDGGYTF.